A selection of T cell receptor beta chains follows, all from one sample in a study of brain T cells in children with intractable seizures. Using immunoSEQ multiplex PCR, the repertoire was profiled, and TCRdb retains in-frame clones only, with some absent. The data hold tens of thousands of clones, with about 93% observed a single time. The source was peripheral blood, collected at surgery. The receptors come from a boy under two years old with tuberous sclerosis and intractable seizures. Each CDR3 is given with its conserved first and last residue.

TRBJ2-1 | TRBV5-1 | CASSWTSGTNNEQFF
TRBJ1-5 | TRBV7-2 | CASSSDRGNQPQHF
TRBJ2-2 | TRBV28 | CASSLFDRASGELFF
TRBJ2-1 | TRBV25-1 | CASSFGGTSGNTEQFF
TRBJ2-7 | TRBV6-2/TRBV6-3 | CASSPPQGYEQYF
TRBJ1-5 | TRBV7-9 | CASSEGVEGNQPQHF
TRBJ1-1 | TRBV3-1/TRBV3-2 | CASSQDLNRGGTEAFF
TRBJ2-2 | TRBV7-3 | CASSFRTGGTGELFF
TRBJ2-7 | TRBV7-2 | CASSLGTLAYEQYF
TRBJ2-7 | TRBV29-1 | CSVLDRGGGEQYF
TRBJ1-5 | TRBV4-1 | CASSPGQPSNQPQHF
TRBJ1-4 | TRBV5-1 | CASSNRGTGEKLFF
TRBJ1-3 | TRBV25-1 | CASSETAGGNTIYF
TRBJ1-1 | TRBV5-4 | CASSRDSMNTEAFF
TRBJ1-3 | TRBV6-5 | CASSSQGYSGNTIYF
TRBJ2-7 | TRBV29-1 | CSVYGTSGIYEQYF
TRBJ2-5 | TRBV11-2 | CASSLGQGVLETQYF
TRBJ2-7 | TRBV5-1 | CASSLVYRSSYEQYF
TRBJ2-3 | TRBV25-1 | CASSEYDTQYF
TRBJ2-1 | TRBV6-6 | CASSRRAASLSGNEQFF
TRBJ1-2 | TRBV30 | CACTTGIGYTF
TRBJ1-2 | TRBV19 | CASSIEGASGYTF
TRBJ1-5 | TRBV7-8 | CASSFWTGGGHQPQHF
TRBJ1-3 | TRBV6-1 | CASSEQTGTGVSGNTIYF
TRBJ1-1 | TRBV7-6 | CASSLGQGRGTEAFF
TRBJ2-7 | TRBV11-2 | CASSLGSRKYEQYF
TRBJ1-1 | TRBV7-9 | CASSLLTGSEAFF
TRBJ2-7 | TRBV2 | CASRLTGKSYEQYF
TRBJ2-5 | TRBV25-1 | CASSDRGQETQYF
TRBJ2-1 | TRBV7-9 | CASSWNEARNNEQFF
TRBJ2-7 | TRBV4-1 | CASSQVRTSGPYEQYF
TRBJ2-4 | TRBV6-6 | CASSPFEDILAKNIQYF
TRBJ2-7 | TRBV19 | CASSISPGQSYEQYF
TRBJ1-3 | TRBV4-2 | CASSQVSGGSSGNTIYF
TRBJ1-2 | TRBV5-8 | CASSLVQGAYTF
TRBJ2-1 | TRBV5-6 | CASSLGDRANEQFF
TRBJ2-7 | TRBV4-1 | CASSQGASGAYEQYF
TRBJ2-1 | TRBV27 | CASSPRDAWAEQFF
TRBJ2-1 | TRBV15 | CATSRGGGLAGGGEQFF
TRBJ1-4 | TRBV6-5 | CASSRRQGTNEKLFF
TRBJ1-3 | TRBV9 | CASSEDSYSGNTIYF
TRBJ2-7 | TRBV5-4 | CASSLWGVPYEQYF